The 29 T cell receptor beta chains given below trace back to one sample, sequenced in a study of beta chain features in type 1 diabetes. The sequenced template was cDNA made from the entire isolated RNA. Assay: immunoSEQ multiplex PCR; the TCRdb copy retains only in-frame clones and omits some. Counted here are more than 50,000 clones, roughly three fifths occurring once; the ten biggest clones make up around 2.2%. Sequencing used Tregs from blood. These TCRs come from a woman under 30 in good health.

The V call is TRBV5-4, the J call TRBJ2-7; D is possibly TRBD2 (5 bases). Looked up from germline, CDR1 is SGHNT and CDR2 is YYREEE (reference sequence). Trimming took 0 bases from V and 7 from J, leaving 8 bases between them. The CDR3 totals 12 residues. The chain's CDR3 is CASSLVLGEQYF. The CDR3 bases are TGTGCCAGCAGCTTGGTACTAGGGGAGCAGTACTTC.

The rearrangement uses TRBV7-3 and TRBJ2-3; 10 nucleotides align to TRBD2. The trim removed 2 bases at V and 1 base at J, leaving 3 bases unmatched. The length of the CDR3 is 16 residues. The germline gives CDR1 SGHTA, CDR2 FQGTGA. The CDR3 protein is CASSLGLAGGTDTQYF. CDR3 in DNA: TGTGCCAGCAGCTTAGGGCTAGCGGGGGGCACAGATACGCAGTATTTT.

J is TRBJ1-1 and V is TRBV6-5, with D possibly TRBD1 on 6 matching bases. Germline V gene lookup returns CDR1 MNHEY and CDR2 SVGAGI. The V end lost 5 bases, the J end lost 4 bases, and 14 bases lay between the germline ends. There are 14 residues in the CDR3. The CDR3 sequence: CASSEQGTLTEAFF. CDR3 nucleotides: TGTGCCAGCAGTGAACAAGGGACACTCACTGAAGCTTTCTTT.

The chain is built from TRBV30 and TRBJ1-1; TRBD1 might be the D (5 bases). This CDR3 is built from 14 residues. The ends were cut back, 0 bases at V and 11 bases at J, with 19 bases in the middle. Germline loops: CDR1 GTSNPN, CDR2 SVGIG (reference sequence). CDR3 nucleotide sequence: TGTGCCTGGAGTGTTGGCAGGGCCGGTGGTACGGCTTTCTTT. Translation gives CAWSVGRAGGTAFF.

The rearrangement uses TRBV29-1 and TRBJ2-7, with no clear D. Between the trimmed V and J ends, which lost 7 bases and 1 base, there was a span of 8 bases. This CDR3 is built from 11 residues. Germline-derived CDR1 and CDR2 are SQVTM and ANQGSEA. The CDR3 is CSAQESYEQYF. In DNA form, the CDR3 reads TGCAGCGCGCAAGAGTCCTACGAGCAGTACTTC.

The chain carries TRBV5-4 and TRBJ2-2; TRBD1 agrees at 9 bases. CDR1 is SGHNT, CDR2 YYREEE, per germline (reference sequence). J lost 5 bases, V lost 4 bases, and 6 bases had no gene match. The CDR3 contains 15 residues. The CDR3 loop reads CASSLGTGRTGELFF. The CDR3 DNA reads as TGTGCCAGCAGCCTGGGGACAGGGAGAACCGGGGAGCTGTTTTTT.

The rearrangement links TRBV5-1 to TRBJ1-3; no firm D call. In germline, CDR1 is SGHRS, CDR2 YFSETQ. This CDR3 region has 14 residues. Deletions cut 4 bases from V and 0 bases from J, with 8 bases between. As DNA, the CDR3 is TGCGCCAGCAGCCTGGGAGTCTCTGGAAACACCATATATTTT. Residues: CASSLGVSGNTIYF.

This clone was seen a handful of times. This sequence joins TRBV5-1 and TRBJ2-1; 11 nucleotides agree with TRBD2. The germline V gene encodes CDR1 SGHRS and CDR2 YFSETQ. The CDR3 length is 14 residues. V shed 0 bases and J 7 bases; nucleotides not matched to a gene: 0. CDR3: CASSLGLAGNEQFF. In DNA form, the CDR3 reads TGCGCCAGCAGCTTGGGACTAGCGGGGAATGAGCAGTTCTTC.

This sequence joins TRBV5-1 and TRBJ2-2; 13 nucleotides agree with TRBD2. Losses at the gene ends were 2 bases for V and 5 bases for J; bases not matched to a gene: 6. Germline V gene data show CDR1 as SGHRS and CDR2 as YFSETQ. The CDR3 covers 17 residues. The CDR3 here is CASSLPGLAGSTGELFF. Here the CDR3 DNA reads TGCGCCAGCAGCTTACCGGGACTAGCGGGGAGTACCGGGGAGCTGTTTTTT.

This chain uses TRBV7-2 with TRBJ2-2; TRBD2 aligns across 7 bases. V lost 0 bases, J lost 2 bases, and 3 bases stayed unmatched. In germline, CDR1 is SGHTA, CDR2 FQGNSA. The CDR3 loop spans 16 amino acids. CDR3 in amino acids: CASSLAGRANTGELFF. Written as DNA, the CDR3 is TGTGCCAGCAGCTTAGCGGGGAGGGCAAACACCGGGGAGCTGTTTTTT.

The sample holds a few counts of this clone. This chain connects TRBV6-5 to TRBJ1-1, with 9 bases fitting TRBD1. This CDR3 spans 15 amino acids. The germline V gene has CDR1 MNHEY and CDR2 SVGAGI. The V and J ends lost 6 bases and 2 bases, in that order; junction bases with no gene match: 7. The CDR3: CASSSWGQGNTEAFF. Written as DNA, the CDR3 is TGTGCCAGCAGCTCCTGGGGACAGGGTAACACTGAAGCTTTCTTT.

V usage is TRBV5-4 and J usage is TRBJ2-1; TRBD2 is a possible D gene (5 bases). The germline CDR1 and CDR2 sequences are SGHNT and YYREEE (reference sequence). This CDR3 region has 15 residues. The V and J ends lost 5 bases and 1 base respectively, with 13 bases between them. CDR3 amino acids: CASSFGGLSYNEQFF. CDR3 sequence (DNA): TGTGCCAGCAGTTTTGGCGGGCTGTCCTACAATGAGCAGTTCTTC.

The chain recombines TRBV6-5 with TRBJ2-3; tentative D call: TRBD1 (6 bases). V was pared by 2 bases and J by 3 bases, with 12 bases between. Germline loops: CDR1 MNHEY, CDR2 SVGAGI. This CDR3 region has 15 residues. CDR3 nucleotides: TGTGCCAGCAGTTACCAGGGGCCTAGGACAGATACGCAGTATTTT. This codes for CASSYQGPRTDTQYF.

This clone showed up just a few times. The chain couples TRBV4-3 to TRBJ2-7, with 8 bases that match TRBD1. Germline V lookup: CDR1 LGHNA, CDR2 YSLEER. Trimming took 4 bases from V and 1 from J; bases not matched to a gene: 3. The CDR3 totals 14 residues. The CDR3 protein is CASSPDRVSYEQYF. CDR3 bases: TGCGCCAGCAGCCCGGACAGGGTTTCCTACGAGCAGTACTTC.

This clone was detected once. Written as DNA, the CDR3 is TGCGCCAGCAGCCCGGGACAGTATGGGTACAATGAGCAGTTCTTC. It specifies CASSPGQYGYNEQFF. The chain joins TRBV5-1 to TRBJ2-1; 7 nucleotides line up with TRBD1. V shed 4 bases, J shed 4 bases, and the junction held 8 bases outside the gene matches. The CDR3 has 15 residues. Germline V gives CDR1 SGHRS, CDR2 YFSETQ.

This clone was observed a handful of times. CDR3 coding DNA: TGCGCCAGCAGCGCGTGGGGGGGCAGCACCTCCTACAATGAGCAGTTCTTC. This encodes CASSAWGGSTSYNEQFF. The chain couples TRBV4-1 to TRBJ2-1, with D possibly matching TRBD2 (7 bases). This CDR3 has 17 amino acids. The germline V gene has CDR1 MGHRA and CDR2 YSYEKL. V was trimmed by 5 bases and J by 0 bases, leaving 17 bases between them.

CDR3 nucleotide sequence: TGCGCCAGCAGCTGGGGACTAGCGGATGGAGAGACCCAGTACTTC. Its translation is CASSWGLADGETQYF. The rearrangement links TRBV5-1 to TRBJ2-5; 11 nucleotides agree with TRBD2. The CDR3 has 15 amino acids. The germline gives CDR1 SGHRS, CDR2 YFSETQ. Trimming took 3 bases from V and 4 from J; bases not matched to a gene: 5.

There are a few counts of this clone. This rearrangement joins TRBV5-1 to TRBJ2-7, with 9 bases aligning to TRBD1. The CDR3 length is 15 residues. From germline, CDR1 is SGHRS and CDR2 YFSETQ. Unmatched junction bases numbered 7, after V lost 1 base and J lost 5 bases. The CDR3 region is CASSLTGTGSNEQYF. The CDR3 DNA sequence: TGCGCCAGCAGCTTGACCGGGACAGGGAGTAACGAGCAGTACTTC.

J is TRBJ1-2 and V is TRBV5-1; 7 bases map to TRBD1. Germline V CDR1 and CDR2: SGHRS, YFSETQ. The junction had 4 bases not matched to a gene; V was cut back by 4 bases and J by 1 base. The CDR3 has 14 amino acids. CDR3 amino acids: CASSGGTVNYGYTF. The DNA for the CDR3 is TGCGCCAGCAGCGGCGGGACAGTTAACTATGGCTACACCTTC.

The chain joins TRBV19 to TRBJ2-3; 7 bases agree with TRBD2. V was pared by 8 bases and J by 2 bases, with 4 bases of the junction left unmatched. CDR1 LNHDA and CDR2 SQIVND come from the germline V gene (reference sequence). This CDR3 contains 13 residues. DNA of the CDR3: TGTGCCAGTGGCCGGGACTACACAGATACGCAGTATTTT. Protein: CASGRDYTDTQYF.

The chain combines TRBV30 with TRBJ1-2; D might be TRBD1 (5 bases). The CDR3 is made up of 14 amino acids. V was clipped by 2 bases and J by 0 bases, with 10 bases between them. The germline V gene encodes CDR1 GTSNPN and CDR2 SVGIG (reference sequence). CDR3 DNA: TGTGCCTGGAGTAAGACAGTAGCTAACTATGGCTACACCTTC. Translating it yields CAWSKTVANYGYTF.

This clone has only a few counts. The chain couples TRBV2 to TRBJ2-4; TRBD2 agrees at 13 bases. Germline trimming cut 8 bases from V and 8 bases from J; bases unmatched to any gene: 9. Germline CDR1 reads SNHLY; CDR2 reads FYNNEI. The CDR3 covers 15 residues. CDR3 sequence: CASCGLAGVGDIQYF. Written as DNA, the CDR3 is TGTGCCAGCTGCGGACTAGCGGGAGTAGGGGACATTCAGTACTTC. Full variable domain (missing parts from reference TRBV2 and TRBJ2-4): EPEVTQTPSHQVTQMGQEVILRCVPISNHLYFYWYRQILGQKVEFLVSFYNNEISEKSEIFDDQFSVERPDGSNFTLKIRSTKLEDSAMYFCASCGLAGVGDIQYFGAGTRLSVL.

The chain couples TRBV5-1 to TRBJ2-3; a possible D gene is TRBD2 (6 bases). V lost 0 bases and J 6 bases, leaving 11 bases between the germline ends. This CDR3 is 14 amino acids long. CDR1 is SGHRS, CDR2 YFSETQ, per germline. CDR3 coding DNA: TGCGCCAGCAGCTTGGGGGCTAGCGCGGATACGCAGTATTTT. It encodes CASSLGASADTQYF.

V is TRBV19 and J is TRBJ1-1; TRBD1 agrees at 7 bases. J was trimmed by 2 bases and V by 6 bases; bases with no gene match: 6. This CDR3 comprises 14 residues. Germline lookup yields CDR1 LNHDA and CDR2 SQIVND (reference sequence). DNA for the CDR3: TGTGCCAGTAGCAGGGGGGCCGGAAACACTGAAGCTTTCTTT. Protein: CASSRGAGNTEAFF. The full variable domain, in which reference TRBV19 and TRBJ1-1 provide the parts outside the CDR3, is DGGITQSPKYLFRKEGQNVTLSCEQNLNHDAMYWYRQDPGQGLRLIYYSQIVNDFQKGDIAEGYSVSREKKESFPLTVTSAQKNPTAFYLCASSRGAGNTEAFFGQGTRLTVV.

V gene TRBV2 combines with J gene TRBJ2-4; D is perhaps TRBD1 (5 bases). V dropped 3 bases and J dropped 3 bases, with 12 bases sitting between them. Per germline, CDR1 SNHLY and CDR2 FYNNEI. CDR3 length: 15 amino acids. This CDR3 reads CASSESVRDKNIQYF. The DNA of the CDR3 is TGTGCCAGCAGTGAGTCCGTCAGGGACAAAAACATTCAGTACTTC.

The sample holds a few counts of this clone. The J gene is TRBJ1-1, the V gene TRBV29-1; the D gene is possibly TRBD1 (5 bases). CDR1 is SQVTM and CDR2 is ANQGSEA in the germline V gene. Trimming stripped 5 bases from V and 5 bases from J, with 18 bases between. This CDR3 is built from 14 residues. CDR3: CSVREQSGGTEAFF. The CDR3 DNA follows: TGCAGCGTTCGTGAACAATCGGGGGGAACTGAAGCTTTCTTT.

CDR3 nucleotides: TGTGCCAGTACAGAGGGCGGGGGGGCCGCTGAGGTCGGGGAGCTGTTTTTT. It specifies CASTEGGGAAEVGELFF. V gene TRBV19 combines with J gene TRBJ2-2; 9 bases match TRBD2. J lost 7 bases, V lost 7 bases, and 16 bases had no gene match. Germline lookup yields CDR1 LNHDA and CDR2 SQIVND (reference sequence). The CDR3 length is 17 residues.

This clone appeared once. The CDR3 region has the DNA TGCAGTGCTAGAGGCAGCACTGAAGCTTTCTTT. It specifies CSARGSTEAFF. The rearrangement joins TRBV20-1 to TRBJ1-1; D not certain. Trimming took off 1 base at V and 4 bases at J, with 4 bases between the two ends. This CDR3 has 11 residues. From germline, CDR1 is DFQATT and CDR2 SNEGSKA (reference sequence).

The rearrangement links TRBV27 to TRBJ1-5; tentatively, D is TRBD1 (5 bases). The germline V gene encodes CDR1 MNHEY and CDR2 SMNVEV (reference sequence). The length of the CDR3 is 19 residues. The V and J ends lost 6 bases and 5 bases respectively, with 29 bases between them. In DNA form, the CDR3 reads TGTGCCAGCAGGCCCAGCCCCCCCGGGACTCGAGAGCCCGATCAGCCCCAGCATTTT. It encodes CASRPSPPGTREPDQPQHF.